Listed below are T cell receptor beta chains from one sample, sequenced in a study of blood T cells in healthy people across ages. In TCRdb, the 5' RACE reads were re-called with MiXCR into one record per CDR3 protein. In the table there are about 800,000 distinct CDR3 sequences, approximately 25% of which are singletons. The same sample was also studied in work on T cells of mothers and their children.

Sample: blood. The receptors here all came from a boy younger than 18 in good health. Each CDR3 is given with its conserved first and last residue. Each record gives: D gene, J gene, V gene, clone size, CDR3 protein, CDR3 DNA. A D gene is named only where the DNA matches it firmly. Clone sizes are given selectively: once, few, many, or a class where the clone is expanded.

d_call: TRBD1
j_call: TRBJ1-2
v_call: TRBV4-3
clone_size: .
cdr3_aa: CASSQDFRQGYNGYTF
cdr3_nt: TGCGCCAGCAGCCAAGATTTTAGACAGGGGTATAATGGCTACACCTTC

d_call: TRBD2
j_call: TRBJ2-1
v_call: TRBV7-9
clone_size: .
cdr3_aa: CASSLVGGSNEQFF
cdr3_nt: TGTGCCAGCAGCTTAGTGGGGGGGAGCAATGAGCAGTTCTTC

d_call: .
j_call: TRBJ2-5
v_call: TRBV19
clone_size: .
cdr3_aa: CASSIFGGTQETQYF
cdr3_nt: TGTGCCAGTAGTATATTTGGCGGGACGCAAGAGACCCAGTACTTC

d_call: TRBD2
j_call: TRBJ2-2
v_call: TRBV12-5
clone_size: few
cdr3_aa: CASGLAGVGGELFF
cdr3_nt: TGTGCTAGTGGGCTAGCGGGAGTTGGCGGGGAGCTGTTTTTT

d_call: TRBD2
j_call: TRBJ2-1
v_call: TRBV27
clone_size: .
cdr3_aa: CASSLSSGLAGISSYNEQFF
cdr3_nt: TGTGCCAGCAGTTTATCCTCGGGGCTAGCGGGGATTAGCTCCTACAATGAGCAGTTCTTC

d_call: .
j_call: TRBJ2-7
v_call: TRBV2
clone_size: many
cdr3_aa: CASSEAGRPQYYEQYF
cdr3_nt: TGTGCCAGCAGTGAAGCGGGGCGGCCTCAATACTACGAGCAGTACTTC

d_call: .
j_call: TRBJ1-1
v_call: TRBV11-2
clone_size: .
cdr3_aa: CASSLDQGTEAFF
cdr3_nt: TGTGCCAGCAGCTTAGATCAGGGGACTGAAGCTTTCTTT

d_call: .
j_call: TRBJ2-5
v_call: TRBV25-1
clone_size: few
cdr3_aa: CASSEYLQETQYF
cdr3_nt: TGTGCCAGCAGTGAATATCTCCAAGAGACCCAGTACTTC

d_call: TRBD1
j_call: TRBJ2-5
v_call: TRBV5-8
clone_size: .
cdr3_aa: CASSFVGQGVRGETQYF
cdr3_nt: TGTGCCAGCAGCTTTGTCGGACAGGGGGTCAGAGGGGAGACCCAGTACTTC

d_call: .
j_call: TRBJ2-6
v_call: TRBV6-2/TRBV6-3
clone_size: few
cdr3_aa: CASSQDPAGANVLTF
cdr3_nt: TGTGCCAGCAGCCAGGACCCTGCGGGGGCCAACGTCCTGACTTTC

d_call: TRBD2
j_call: TRBJ2-3
v_call: TRBV7-2
clone_size: .
cdr3_aa: CASSHSGRQWTDTQYF
cdr3_nt: TGTGCCAGCAGTCATAGCGGGAGGCAGTGGACAGATACGCAGTATTTT

d_call: TRBD1
j_call: TRBJ2-5
v_call: TRBV24-1
clone_size: few
cdr3_aa: CATSDFLTGTGQETQYF
cdr3_nt: TGTGCCACCAGTGATTTCCTGACCGGGACAGGGCAAGAGACCCAGTACTTC

d_call: TRBD1
j_call: TRBJ2-1
v_call: TRBV29-1
clone_size: few
cdr3_aa: CSAKGTGVYNEQFF
cdr3_nt: TGCAGCGCTAAGGGGACAGGGGTTTACAATGAGCAGTTCTTC

d_call: .
j_call: TRBJ1-2
v_call: TRBV27
clone_size: few
cdr3_aa: CASTLYGQTNYGYTF
cdr3_nt: TGTGCCAGCACCTTATACGGACAGACTAACTATGGCTACACCTTC

d_call: TRBD2
j_call: TRBJ2-4
v_call: TRBV5-4
clone_size: few
cdr3_aa: CASSLSESGGAKNIQYF
cdr3_nt: TGTGCCAGCAGCTTGAGCGAATCGGGAGGAGCCAAAAACATTCAGTACTTC

d_call: TRBD1
j_call: TRBJ1-2
v_call: TRBV6-5
clone_size: .
cdr3_aa: CASSFLSTGDYGYTF
cdr3_nt: TGTGCCAGCAGTTTCCTTTCTACAGGGGACTATGGCTACACCTTC

d_call: TRBD1
j_call: TRBJ1-6
v_call: TRBV6-2/TRBV6-3
clone_size: .
cdr3_aa: CASTDRVNSPLHF
cdr3_nt: TGTGCCAGCACGGACAGGGTTAATTCACCCCTCCACTTT